The T cell receptor beta chain under discussion was sequenced for a study of blood T cell repertoires in COVID-19. Some clones are missing from TCRdb's copy, which holds only in-frame ones; the method was immunoSEQ multiplex PCR. This sample has over 60,000 clones, with 80% to 95% found just once. What was sequenced was peripheral blood. The sequence derives from a human donor in a cohort sampled during active COVID-19.

CDR3 DNA sequence: TGCAGTGCTAGTTGGGGCGGGACAGGGGGCTGGGAGCAGTACTTC. Its protein is CSASWGGTGGWEQYF. This chain connects TRBV20-1 to TRBJ2-7; 12 nucleotides line up with TRBD1. The CDR3 runs 15 residues. The V and J ends lost 3 bases and 7 bases, in that order; junction bases with no gene match: 10. Germline CDR1 and CDR2: DFQATT and SNEGSKA (reference sequence).